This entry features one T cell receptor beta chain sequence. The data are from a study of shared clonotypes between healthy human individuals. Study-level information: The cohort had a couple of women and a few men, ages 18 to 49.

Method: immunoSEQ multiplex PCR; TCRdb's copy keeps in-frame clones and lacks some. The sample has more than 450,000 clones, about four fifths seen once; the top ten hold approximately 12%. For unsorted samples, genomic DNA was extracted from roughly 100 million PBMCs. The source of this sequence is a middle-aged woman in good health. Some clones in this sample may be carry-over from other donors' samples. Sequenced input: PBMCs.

The CDR3 DNA follows: TGTGCCAGCAGCTTAAGCCGAGGGGGGAGCTACACCTTC. Protein sequence: CASSLSRGGSYTF. This sequence joins TRBV7-2 and TRBJ1-2; maybe TRBD1 (6 bases). The length of the CDR3 is 13 residues. V dropped 2 bases and J dropped 9 bases, with 13 bases sitting between them. The V gene's germline CDR1 is SGHTA and CDR2 FQGNSA.